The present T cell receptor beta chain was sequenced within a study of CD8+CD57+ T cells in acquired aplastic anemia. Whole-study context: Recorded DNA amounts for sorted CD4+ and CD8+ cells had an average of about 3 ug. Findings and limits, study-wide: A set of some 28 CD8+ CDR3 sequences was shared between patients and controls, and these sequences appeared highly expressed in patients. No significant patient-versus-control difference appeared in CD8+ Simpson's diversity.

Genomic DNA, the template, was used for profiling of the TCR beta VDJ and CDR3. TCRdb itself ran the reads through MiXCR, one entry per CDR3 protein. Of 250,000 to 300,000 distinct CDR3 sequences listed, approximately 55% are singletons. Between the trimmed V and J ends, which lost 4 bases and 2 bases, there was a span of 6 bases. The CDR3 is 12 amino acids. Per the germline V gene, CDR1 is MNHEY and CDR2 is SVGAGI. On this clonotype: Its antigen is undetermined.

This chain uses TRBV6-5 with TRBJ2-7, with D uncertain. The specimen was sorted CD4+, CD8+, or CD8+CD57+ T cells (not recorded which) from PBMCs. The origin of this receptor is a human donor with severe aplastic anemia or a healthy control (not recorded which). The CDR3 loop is CASSSVAYEQYF. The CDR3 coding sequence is TGTGCCAGCAGTTCCGTAGCCTACGAGCAGTACTTC.